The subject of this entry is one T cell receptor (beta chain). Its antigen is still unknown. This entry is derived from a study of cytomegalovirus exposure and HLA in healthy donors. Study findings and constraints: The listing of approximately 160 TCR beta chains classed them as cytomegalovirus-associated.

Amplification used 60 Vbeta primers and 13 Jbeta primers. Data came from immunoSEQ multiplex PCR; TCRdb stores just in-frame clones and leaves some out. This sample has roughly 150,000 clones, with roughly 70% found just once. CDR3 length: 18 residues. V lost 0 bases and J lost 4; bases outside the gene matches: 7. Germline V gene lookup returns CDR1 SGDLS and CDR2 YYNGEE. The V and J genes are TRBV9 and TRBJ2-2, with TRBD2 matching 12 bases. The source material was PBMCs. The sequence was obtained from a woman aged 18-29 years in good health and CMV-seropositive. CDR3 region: CASSVGGTSGGPTGELFF. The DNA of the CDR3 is TGTGCCAGCAGCGTAGGGGGTACTAGCGGGGGGCCCACCGGGGAGCTGTTTTTT.